The 24 T cell receptor beta chains below were found in one sample sequenced in a study of OX40 agonist ivuxolimab in advanced cancers. Clones were sequenced by immunoSEQ multiplex PCR, and TCRdb holds only the in-frame ones, with some missing. The sample comprises about 80,000 clones, about 86% of which are singletons, and 1.9% rests with the top ten. The sample in question was CD4+ or CD8+ T cells sorted from blood, obtained in a trial of the OX40 agonist ivuxolimab. Source of these receptors: an adult with an advanced solid tumor such as melanoma, head and neck, liver or kidney cancer.

This clone was counted once. The genes are TRBV4-3 and TRBJ1-1; D is possibly TRBD1 (6 bases). The germline V gene has CDR1 LGHNA and CDR2 YSLEER. This CDR3 comprises 15 residues. Between the trimmed V and J ends, which lost 4 bases and 4 bases, there was a span of 16 bases. The DNA for the CDR3 is TGCGCCAGCAGCCTTTCGCAGGGGAAGGGCACTGAAGCTTTCTTT. Translating it yields CASSLSQGKGTEAFF.

V gene TRBV5-8 combines with J gene TRBJ2-7; D is undetermined. Trimming took off 2 bases at V and 6 bases at J, with 6 bases between the two ends. The CDR3 contains 11 residues. Per germline, CDR1 SGHTS and CDR2 YDEGEE. CDR3 amino acids: CASSLNGEQYF. CDR3 bases: TGTGCCAGCAGCTTAAATGGCGAGCAGTACTTC.

The chain has TRBV7-8 and TRBJ2-7, with D perhaps TRBD1 or TRBD2 (5 bases each). V lost 3 bases and J 0 bases, leaving 12 bases between the germline ends. Per the germline V gene, CDR1 is SGHVS and CDR2 is FQNEAQ. The CDR3 has 15 amino acids. The CDR3 loop reads CASSFNPGSSYEQYF. The CDR3 DNA reads as TGTGCCAGCAGCTTCAATCCAGGGAGCTCCTACGAGCAGTACTTC.

V gene TRBV11-1 combines with J gene TRBJ2-3; no firm D call. CDR3 length: 11 residues. V was trimmed by 3 bases and J by 5 bases, leaving 3 bases between them. Germline V gene data show CDR1 as SGHAT and CDR2 as FQDESV (reference sequence). The CDR3 is CASSFIDTQYF. As DNA, the CDR3 is TGTGCCAGCAGCTTTATAGATACGCAGTATTTT.

The chain combines TRBV11-2 with TRBJ1-5; maybe TRBD1 (5 bases). The CDR3 extends over 15 amino acids. From germline, CDR1 is SGHAT and CDR2 FQNNGV. V was pared by 5 bases and J by 5 bases, with 16 bases between. In DNA, the CDR3 is TGTGCCAGCAGCCGATGGGGGAGTAAATATCAGCCCCAGCATTTT. It codes for CASSRWGSKYQPQHF.

The V call is TRBV6-5, the J call TRBJ2-3, with 7 bases identical to TRBD1. The J segment lost 2 bases and the V segment lost 2 bases, leaving 1 base of the junction unmatched. The CDR3 totals 14 residues. CDR1 MNHEY and CDR2 SVGAGI come from the germline V gene. The CDR3 DNA is TGTGCCAGCAGTTACGGGACAGCCACAGATACGCAGTATTTT. Protein: CASSYGTATDTQYF.

This chain connects TRBV6-6 to TRBJ2-1, with D possibly being TRBD2 (5 bases). Trimming removed 6 bases at V and 6 bases at J, with 12 bases between. Germline V gives CDR1 MNHNY, CDR2 SVGAGI (reference sequence). The CDR3 consists of 13 residues. CDR3: CASSWSRANEQFF. Written as DNA, the CDR3 is TGTGCCAGCAGCTGGTCGCGGGCCAATGAGCAGTTCTTC.

The chain is built from TRBV7-2 and TRBJ2-5; unclear D gene. The V gene's germline CDR1 is SGHTA and CDR2 FQGNSA. V dropped 1 base and J dropped 3 bases, with 9 bases sitting between them. The CDR3 length is 14 residues. This CDR3 reads CASSLVGYEETQYF. The CDR3 DNA is TGTGCCAGCAGCTTAGTTGGCTACGAAGAGACCCAGTACTTC.

In its sample, this clone was seen a few times. The chain has TRBV5-1 and TRBJ2-7; D uncertain. This CDR3 is 14 amino acids long. The germline CDR1 and CDR2 sequences are SGHRS and YFSETQ. Trimming stripped 5 bases from V and 6 bases from J, with 18 bases between. CDR3 amino acids: CASRSSRRAPEQYF. The CDR3 region has the DNA TGCGCCAGCAGGAGTTCGCGAAGGGCACCCGAGCAGTACTTC. Full variable domain (rest looked up from reference TRBV5-1 and TRBJ2-7): KAGVTQTPRYLIKTRGQQVTLSCSPISGHRSVSWYQQTPGQGLQFLFEYFSETQRNKGNFPGRFSGRQFSNSRSEMNVSTLELGDSALYLCASRSSRRAPEQYFGPGTRLTVT.

The chain links TRBV19 to TRBJ2-4; D might be TRBD1 (6 bases). V was clipped by 5 bases and J by 0 bases, with 14 bases between them. Germline assignment: CDR1 LNHDA and CDR2 SQIVND (reference sequence). CDR3 length: 16 residues. CDR3 sequence reads: CASSASGQLAKNIQYF. Here the CDR3 DNA reads TGTGCCAGTAGTGCGTCCGGACAGTTAGCCAAAAACATTCAGTACTTC. The entire variable domain, with the rest obtained from reference TRBV19 and TRBJ2-4, is as follows: DGGITQSPKYLFRKEGQNVTLSCEQNLNHDAMYWYRQDPGQGLRLIYYSQIVNDFQKGDIAEGYSVSREKKESFPLTVTSAQKNPTAFYLCASSASGQLAKNIQYFGAGTRLSVL.

This sequence joins TRBV28 and TRBJ2-1; TRBD2 is a possible D gene (6 bases). V was pared by 6 bases and J by 10 bases, with 40 bases between. This CDR3 is built from 21 residues. In germline, CDR1 is MDHEN, CDR2 SYDVKM. This chain's CDR3 is CASSSVGLPLLAENADPEQFF. DNA of the CDR3: TGTGCCAGCAGCTCCGTGGGACTCCCGTTGTTGGCTGAGAATGCCGACCCCGAGCAGTTCTTC. Full variable domain (missing parts from reference TRBV28 and TRBJ2-1): DVKVTQSSRYLVKRTGEKVFLECVQDMDHENMFWYRQDPGLGLRLIYFSYDVKMKEKGDIPEGYSVSREKKERFSLILESASTNQTSMYLCASSSVGLPLLAENADPEQFFGPGTRLTVL.

This chain joins TRBV7-8 and TRBJ2-7, with D perhaps TRBD1 or TRBD2 (7 bases each). The germline V gene has CDR1 SGHVS and CDR2 FQNEAQ. The CDR3 is 18 amino acids. Trimming shortened V by 4 bases and J by 3 bases, and 25 bases separated the two germline ends. The CDR3 is CASSSQGGGGALYYEQYF. CDR3 DNA sequence: TGTGCCAGCAGCTCTCAGGGGGGGGGCGGCGCCCTCTACTACGAGCAGTACTTC.

The chain carries TRBV9 and TRBJ2-2; D may be TRBD2 (5 bases). The CDR3 runs 15 residues. The germline V gene has CDR1 SGDLS and CDR2 YYNGEE. V dropped 4 bases and J dropped 6 bases, with 16 bases sitting between them. CDR3 sequence reads: CASSLGIKRAGELFF. The CDR3, as DNA: TGTGCCAGCAGCCTAGGTATTAAGAGGGCCGGGGAGCTGTTTTTT.

This sequence joins TRBV21-1 and TRBJ2-7; TRBD1 is the table's D call, not checked against the DNA. TRBV21-1 is termed a pseudogene. CDR3 length: 14 amino acids. This CDR3 reads CASSNGTGPYEQYF. The DNA of the CDR3 is TGTGCCAGCAGCAACGGGACAGGCCCCTACGAGCAGTACTTC.

The chain combines TRBV6-5 with TRBJ2-7, with D perhaps matching TRBD1 (5 bases). This CDR3 has 16 residues. Germline V gene sequence: CDR1 MNHEY, CDR2 SVGAGI. V shed 3 bases and J shed 7 bases, with 22 bases lying between them. DNA of the CDR3: TGTGCCAGCAGTTATCACAAGACAGCTGCCGCCGGGGAGCAGTACTTC. Protein: CASSYHKTAAAGEQYF.

The chain joins TRBV4-3 to TRBJ2-4; 7 bases map to TRBD1. Trimming removed 0 bases from V and 6 bases from J; junction bases left unmatched: 11. The CDR3 loop spans 17 amino acids. Germline V gene sequence: CDR1 LGHNA, CDR2 YSLEER. The CDR3 region is CASSQEGGNRGINIQYF. The CDR3, as DNA: TGCGCCAGCAGCCAAGAAGGAGGTAACAGGGGAATAAACATTCAGTACTTC.

The J gene is TRBJ2-1, the V gene TRBV7-2, with D perhaps TRBD1 (5 bases). The CDR3 is made up of 14 amino acids. Germline CDR1 reads SGHTA; CDR2 reads FQGNSA. V was shortened by 4 bases and J by 4 bases, with 11 bases between the two germline ends. The CDR3 region has the DNA TGTGCCAGCAGCTCCCCCAACAGGTACAATGAGCAGTTCTTC. Translating gives CASSSPNRYNEQFF. The full variable domain, in which reference TRBV7-2 and TRBJ2-1 provide the parts outside the CDR3, is GAGVSQSPSNKVTEKGKDVELRCDPISGHTALYWYRQSLGQGLEFLIYFQGNSAPDKSGLPSDRFSAERTGGSVSTLTIQRTQQEDSAVYLCASSSPNRYNEQFFGPGTRLTVL.

The J gene is TRBJ1-2, the V gene TRBV4-1; 7 bases are a match to TRBD1. Looked up from germline, CDR1 is MGHRA and CDR2 is YSYEKL. The junction had 7 bases not matched to a gene; V was cut back by 0 bases and J by 6 bases. The CDR3 covers 15 residues. The CDR3 nucleotides read TGCGCCAGCAGCCAAGACGACAGGGAAGGGGATGGCTACACCTTC. As protein: CASSQDDREGDGYTF.

The V and J genes are TRBV11-3 and TRBJ1-1; D is ambiguous. CDR3 size: 13 residues. V was clipped by 5 bases and J by 5 bases, with 12 bases between them. Germline loops: CDR1 SGHNT, CDR2 YENEEA. The CDR3 nucleotides are TGTGCCAGCAGCATTACGGGGTTGACTGAAGCTTTCTTT. Translation: CASSITGLTEAFF.

This clone was counted between two and nine times. DNA for the CDR3: TGTGCCTGGAGTGTACTGGATCTCTATGGCTACACCTTC. This encodes CAWSVLDLYGYTF. The chain carries TRBV30 and TRBJ1-2; D is unresolved. The CDR3 covers 13 residues. Deletions cut 0 bases from V and 4 bases from J, with 9 bases between. Germline CDR1 GTSNPN, CDR2 SVGIG (reference sequence).

The chain uses TRBV9 and TRBJ2-7; tentatively, D is TRBD2 (6 bases). The germline V and J ends were trimmed by 0 bases and 4 bases, with 14 bases remaining between them. The CDR3 extends over 15 amino acids. Per germline, CDR1 SGDLS and CDR2 YYNGEE. CDR3 residues: CASSVGPSVEYEQYF. The CDR3 DNA is TGTGCCAGCAGCGTAGGCCCTAGCGTCGAATACGAGCAGTACTTC.

The chain is built from TRBV11-1 and TRBJ2-2; D not resolved. The germline V and J ends were trimmed by 6 bases and 8 bases, with 7 bases remaining between them. Looked up from germline, CDR1 is SGHAT and CDR2 is FQDESV (reference sequence). The CDR3 runs 11 residues. CDR3 in amino acids: CASRGGGELFF. The CDR3 bases are TGTGCCAGCAGGGGCGGAGGGGAGCTGTTTTTT.

V usage is TRBV4-3 and J usage is TRBJ1-4; D unclear. Germline V gives CDR1 LGHNA, CDR2 YSLEER. With 4 bases removed from V and 8 bases from J, the gap between germline ends came to 17 bases. The length of the CDR3 is 15 residues. CDR3 coding DNA: TGCGCCAGCAGCCCCAGAGGCGATCTCGGAGAAAAACTGTTTTTT. Protein: CASSPRGDLGEKLFF.

V and J are TRBV4-1 and TRBJ2-7; 8 positions match TRBD2. The CDR3 has 16 amino acids. The germline gives CDR1 MGHRA, CDR2 YSYEKL. J lost 4 bases, V lost 1 base, and 9 bases had no gene match. The chain's CDR3 is CASSQVGGTSWYEQYF. CDR3 nucleotides: TGCGCCAGCAGCCAAGTTGGGGGGACTAGTTGGTACGAGCAGTACTTC.